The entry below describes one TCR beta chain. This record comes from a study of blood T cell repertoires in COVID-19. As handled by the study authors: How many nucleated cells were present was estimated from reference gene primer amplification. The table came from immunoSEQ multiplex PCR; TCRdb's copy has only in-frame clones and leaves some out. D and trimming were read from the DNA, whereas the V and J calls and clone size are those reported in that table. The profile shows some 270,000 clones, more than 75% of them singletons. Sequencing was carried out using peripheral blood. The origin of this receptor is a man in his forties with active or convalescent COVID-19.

The CDR3 DNA sequence: TGTGCCAGCAGTACCCGACAGGCTTGGGGACACGGGGAGCTGTTTTTT. Translated: CASSTRQAWGHGELFF. V usage is TRBV27 and J usage is TRBJ2-2; a possible D gene is TRBD1 (6 bases). V was pared by 5 bases and J by 7 bases, with 20 bases between. Germline V gives CDR1 MNHEY, CDR2 SMNVEV (reference sequence). CDR3 length equals 16 residues.